This passage covers 6 T cell receptor beta chains from one sample sequenced in a study of blood T cells in healthy people across ages. For the second PCR, which ran for 7 to 11 cycles, a sample-barcoded 5' primer and a J-beta primer mix were used. TCRdb re-derived calls from the 5' RACE reads in MiXCR, one entry per CDR3 protein. The sample gives 600,000 to 1,000,000 distinct CDR3 sequences, around 25% of which show up once; under 4% is in the top ten. The same sample was also used in a study of T cells of mothers and their children.

Sequencing was performed on blood. The receptors were sampled from a boy under 18 in good health.

This clonotype was recorded a few times. CDR3 region: CASSYSQGARYGYTF. The CDR3 DNA reads as TGTGCCAGCAGTTACTCACAGGGGGCCCGGTATGGCTACACCTTC. The V gene is TRBV6-5, the J gene TRBJ1-2; 9 bases align to TRBD1. This CDR3 is built from 15 residues. Losses at the gene ends were 0 bases for V and 5 bases for J; bases not matched to a gene: 4. CDR1 and CDR2 (germline): MNHEY, SVGAGI.

The chain links TRBV6-2 or TRBV6-3 to TRBJ2-5, with 7 nucleotides matching TRBD1. This CDR3 is built from 17 residues. V gave up 6 bases and J gave up 2 bases; unmatched junction bases: 15. Germline CDR1 is MNHEY and CDR2 is SVGEGT. The CDR3 sequence: CASSSNWGTASQETQYF. CDR3 sequence (DNA): TGTGCCAGCAGCTCCAATTGGGGGACAGCCTCTCAAGAGACCCAGTACTTC.

This clonotype was found a few times. V gene TRBV25-1 combines with J gene TRBJ2-2; a possible D gene is TRBD2 (5 bases). Trimming removed 6 bases at V and 1 base at J, with 9 bases between. The CDR3 is made up of 14 amino acids. Germline V gene sequence: CDR1 MGHDK, CDR2 SYGVNS. The CDR3 protein is CASRRGWNTGELFF. The CDR3 nucleotides read TGTGCCAGCAGAAGAGGGTGGAACACCGGGGAGCTGTTTTTT.

The chain carries TRBV24-1 and TRBJ2-1; D might be TRBD1 (5 bases). This CDR3 is 14 amino acids long. Germline CDR1 reads KGHDR; CDR2 reads SFDVKD. The V end lost 7 bases, the J end lost 0 bases, and 9 bases lay between the germline ends. The CDR3 bases are TGTGCCACCAGAGACAGTTCCTCCTACAATGAGCAGTTCTTC. Amino acid sequence: CATRDSSSYNEQFF.

This rearrangement joins TRBV18 to TRBJ1-1; D is ambiguous. This CDR3 spans 14 amino acids. Germline CDR1 reads KGHSH; CDR2 reads LQKENI. V was clipped by 2 bases and J by 5 bases, with 12 bases between them. CDR3 protein: CASSPAGKWTEAFF. The CDR3 nucleotides are TGTGCCAGCTCACCAGCAGGCAAATGGACTGAAGCTTTCTTT. Supplemented by reference TRBV18 and TRBJ1-1, the full variable domain reads NAGVMQNPRHLVRRRGQEARLRCSPMKGHSHVYWYRQLPEEGLKFMVYLQKENIIDESGMPKERFSAEFPKEGPSILRIQQVVRGDSAAYFCASSPAGKWTEAFFGQGTRLTVV.

This chain links TRBV5-1 with TRBJ1-1; D is perhaps TRBD1 (5 bases). With 0 bases removed from V and 1 base from J, the gap between germline ends came to 10 bases. The CDR3 sequence is 15 residues long. Germline V CDR1 and CDR2: SGHRS, YFSETQ. The CDR3 DNA reads TGCGCCAGCAGCTTGGTTGGGGCCTCGAACACTGAAGCTTTCTTT. Protein sequence: CASSLVGASNTEAFF. Variable domain in full (rest from reference TRBV5-1 and TRBJ1-1): KAGVTQTPRYLIKTRGQQVTLSCSPISGHRSVSWYQQTPGQGLQFLFEYFSETQRNKGNFPGRFSGRQFSNSRSEMNVSTLELGDSALYLCASSLVGASNTEAFFGQGTRLTVV.